These T cell receptor beta chains were read from a single sample in a study of tissue T cells after allogeneic stem cell transplantation. Profiled with immunoSEQ multiplex PCR; TCRdb holds only in-frame clones, not every one. Among some 25,000 clones listed, more than 60% were seen once. Sequenced here: tissue from the ileum, sampled at autopsy. Receptors were obtained from a female donor over 55 with lung cancer. Both conserved end residues are part of each CDR3. The D gene is left open where the match is weak. The size entry is marked missing in some rows and otherwise reads once, few, many or a size class.

13,-,-,TRBV14,TRBJ1-1,CASSQVRNREAFF,TGTGCCAGCAGCCAAGTAAGGAACCGTGAAGCTTTCTTT
15,once,-,TRBV6-2/TRBV6-3,TRBJ1-2,CASSYSEQGSKGYTF,TGTGCCAGCAGTTACAGTGAACAGGGATCTAAGGGCTACACCTTC
13,few,-,TRBV6-6,TRBJ1-2,CASSLMDGYGYTF,TGTGCCAGCAGCCTCATGGACGGCTATGGCTACACCTTC
17,medium-sized,-,TRBV4-1,TRBJ1-6,CASSAVQAGSYNSPLHF,TGCGCCAGCAGCGCCGTACAGGCGGGCTCCTATAATTCACCCCTCCACTTT
16,-,TRBD2,TRBV11-1,TRBJ2-1,CASSRRLAGEYNEQFF,TGTGCCAGCAGCAGAAGACTAGCGGGAGAATACAATGAGCAGTTCTTC
13,-,-,TRBV7-2,TRBJ1-2,CASSLYRGNGYTF,TGTGCCAGCAGCTTATATCGAGGGAATGGCTACACCTTC
10,once,-,TRBV30,TRBJ1-1,CAWSRVEAFF,TGTGCCTGGAGTAGGGTTGAAGCTTTCTTT
13,once,-,TRBV5-6,TRBJ2-7,CASSWGDFSEQYF,TGTGCCAGCAGCTGGGGGGACTTCTCGGAGCAGTACTTC
12,-,TRBD1,TRBV10-1,TRBJ2-5,CAGQGAGETQYF,TGCGCCGGACAGGGGGCTGGAGAGACCCAGTACTTC
15,once,TRBD1,TRBV19,TRBJ1-2,CASSILQGANYGYTF,TGTGCCAGTAGTATATTACAGGGGGCTAACTATGGCTACACCTTC
15,once,-,TRBV5-1,TRBJ2-5,CASSYAGARQETQYF,TGCGCCAGCAGTTACGCAGGGGCTCGGCAAGAGACCCAGTACTTC
13,-,-,TRBV19,TRBJ1-6,CASSTEQDSPLHF,TGTGCCAGTAGTACCGAACAGGATTCACCCCTCCACTTT
15,medium-sized,-,TRBV6-5,TRBJ2-6,CASSSGSSGANVLTF,TGTGCCAGCAGTTCGGGATCCTCTGGGGCCAACGTCCTGACTTTC
13,few,-,TRBV27,TRBJ2-7,CASSLSSLREQYF,TGTGCCAGCAGTTTATCCAGTTTGCGCGAGCAGTACTTC
11,few,-,TRBV20-1,TRBJ1-1,CSARANTEAFF,TGCAGTGCTAGAGCAAACACTGAAGCTTTCTTT
17,-,-,TRBV4-1,TRBJ1-5,CASSQGLGRDSNQPQHF,TGCGCCAGCAGCCAAGGCCTGGGGCGGGATAGCAATCAGCCCCAGCATTTT
18,-,-,TRBV21-1,TRBJ1-2,CASSKKFSRIREDYGYTF,TGTGCCAGCAGCAAAAAATTCTCCCGAATCCGAGAAGACTATGGCTACACCTTC
12,-,-,TRBV10-3,TRBJ2-2,CAISETEGELFF,TGTGCCATCAGTGAGACTGAAGGGGAGCTGTTTTTT
14,few,-,TRBV18,TRBJ2-1,CASSPNRDYNEQFF,TGTGCCAGCTCACCCAACCGGGACTACAATGAGCAGTTCTTC
16,-,TRBD2,TRBV11-2,TRBJ2-3,CASSLFSGLYTDTQYF,TGTGCCAGCAGCTTGTTTAGCGGGCTTTACACAGATACGCAGTATTTT
16,-,-,TRBV7-9,TRBJ1-2,CASSPLGDPGDYGYTF,TGTGCCAGCAGCCCCCTCGGTGACCCGGGTGACTATGGCTACACCTTC
14,few,-,TRBV10-3,TRBJ2-2,CAWDRRRRTGELFF,TGTGCCTGGGACCGCAGGAGAAGAACCGGGGAGCTGTTTTTT
17,-,TRBD2,TRBV5-1,TRBJ2-1,CASSPTSGRVTNNEQFF,TGCGCCAGCAGCCCGACTAGCGGGAGGGTTACCAACAATGAGCAGTTCTTC
15,-,-,TRBV6-5,TRBJ2-2,CASTPLQGGVGELFF,TGTGCCAGCACCCCGCTGCAGGGGGGGGTCGGGGAGCTGTTTTTT
16,few,TRBD1,TRBV19,TRBJ1-6,CASSTHRTGLNSPLHF,TGTGCCAGTAGTACCCACCGGACAGGGTTGAATTCACCCCTCCACTTT
16,-,TRBD1,TRBV11-2,TRBJ2-7,CASSFHRDRGPDEQYF,TGTGCCAGCAGCTTTCATCGCGACAGGGGGCCTGACGAGCAGTACTTC
17,-,TRBD2,TRBV18,TRBJ2-7,CASSPQGLAGDSYEQYF,TGTGCCAGCTCACCGCAGGGACTAGCGGGAGACTCTTACGAGCAGTACTTC
15,-,TRBD1,TRBV4-2,TRBJ1-6,CASSQVGTGNSPLHF,TGTGCCAGCAGCCAAGTGGGGACAGGGAATTCACCCCTCCACTTT
16,few,TRBD1,TRBV5-4,TRBJ1-2,CASSLGMTGVYYGYTF,TGTGCCAGCAGCTTGGGAATGACAGGGGTCTACTATGGCTACACCTTC
13,-,TRBD1,TRBV6-5,TRBJ2-7,CASRGQGNYEQYF,TGTGCCAGCAGGGGACAGGGGAACTACGAGCAGTACTTC
17,-,TRBD1,TRBV6-6,TRBJ1-2,CASSLTGQRAGFYGYTF,TGTGCCAGCAGTCTCACGGGACAGCGGGCGGGTTTCTATGGCTACACCTTC
16,-,TRBD1,TRBV4-2,TRBJ2-4,CASSQDRQGARDIQYF,TGTGCCAGCAGCCAAGATAGGCAGGGGGCGAGGGACATTCAGTACTTC
16,-,-,TRBV11-2,TRBJ1-4,CASSLGTPATNEKLFF,TGTGCCAGCAGCCTGGGGACTCCTGCAACTAATGAAAAACTGTTTTTT
15,-,TRBD1,TRBV9,TRBJ1-6,CASSSSDRGNSPLHF,TGTGCCAGCAGCTCTTCGGACAGGGGGAATTCACCCCTCCACTTT
16,-,-,TRBV30,TRBJ1-5,CAWSVSLAGAFWPQHF,TGTGCCTGGAGTGTATCCCTAGCAGGCGCCTTTTGGCCCCAGCATTTT
15,-,-,TRBV2,TRBJ1-2,CASSDRSRTSLGYTF,TGTGCCAGCAGTGATCGGTCCCGGACCTCCCTCGGCTACACCTTC
13,-,-,TRBV6-5,TRBJ1-2,CASKYGADYGYTF,TGTGCCAGCAAATACGGGGCCGACTATGGCTACACCTTC
14,once,-,TRBV7-9,TRBJ2-2,CASSLDVYTGELFF,TGTGCCAGCAGCTTAGATGTGTACACCGGGGAGCTGTTTTTT
15,-,-,TRBV19,TRBJ1-2,CASSIAGTEIYGYTF,TGTGCCAGTAGTATCGCTGGCACCGAGATCTATGGCTACACCTTC
15,-,TRBD2,TRBV11-3,TRBJ2-1,CASSLGLAGANEQFF,TGTGCCAGCAGCTTAGGACTAGCGGGAGCCAATGAGCAGTTCTTC
12,few,-,TRBV11-3,TRBJ2-5,CASSHTGETQYF,TGTGCCAGCAGCCATACTGGTGAGACCCAGTACTTC
17,-,TRBD1,TRBV7-9,TRBJ2-1,CASSLERWDSIYNEQFF,TGTGCCAGCAGCTTAGAAAGATGGGACAGTATCTACAATGAGCAGTTCTTC
22,-,TRBD2,TRBV7-6,TRBJ2-1,CASSLAGKHLGIAGGPYNEQFF,TGTGCCAGCAGCTTAGCGGGGAAACACCTCGGGATAGCGGGGGGGCCCTACAATGAGCAGTTCTTC
13,-,TRBD2,TRBV7-3,TRBJ2-5,CASSLSGGETQYF,TGTGCCAGCAGCTTAAGCGGGGGAGAGACCCAGTACTTC
16,-,TRBD2,TRBV24-1,TRBJ2-3,CATSDYLAGGTDTQYF,TGTGCCACCAGTGACTATCTAGCGGGAGGGACAGATACGCAGTATTTT
15,-,-,TRBV30,TRBJ2-1,CAWTRGADFYNEQFF,TGTGCCTGGACACGGGGGGCCGACTTTTACAATGAGCAGTTCTTC
16,-,-,TRBV6-5,TRBJ1-3,CASSYNRWGRGNTIYF,TGTGCCAGCAGTTACAATCGTTGGGGGCGCGGAAACACCATATATTTT
17,-,-,TRBV21-1,TRBJ2-3,CASKGYGQSFSTDTQYF,TGTGCCAGCAAGGGATACGGACAGTCGTTTAGCACAGATACGCAGTATTTT
13,-,-,TRBV30,TRBJ1-5,CAWRGAKNQPQHF,TGTGCCTGGCGGGGGGCCAAGAATCAGCCCCAGCATTTT
17,-,-,TRBV7-9,TRBJ1-1,CASSHITYTGHNTEAFF,TGTGCCAGCAGCCATATAACTTATACAGGGCACAACACTGAAGCTTTCTTT
15,-,TRBD1,TRBV10-3,TRBJ2-1,CAISDPGQGMGEQFF,TGTGCCATCAGTGATCCGGGACAGGGGATGGGTGAGCAGTTCTTC
15,-,-,TRBV18,TRBJ2-6,CASSPDLSGANVLTF,TGTGCCAGCTCACCCGATCTCTCTGGGGCCAACGTCCTGACTTTC
11,few,-,TRBV6-5,TRBJ2-7,CASSLQGSSYF,TGTGCCAGCAGTCTTCAGGGTTCTTCGTACTTC
13,-,-,TRBV18,TRBJ1-4,CASSRSGTEKLFF,TGTGCCAGCTCAAGGTCAGGAACTGAAAAACTGTTTTTT
14,once,TRBD2,TRBV7-2,TRBJ2-4,CASSRGGAGNIQYF,TGTGCCAGCAGCCGCGGGGGGGCCGGGAACATTCAGTACTTC
14,-,-,TRBV14,TRBJ1-1,CASSPGRGNTEAFF,TGTGCCAGCAGCCCTGGGCGGGGAAACACTGAAGCTTTCTTT